The source of this T cell receptor beta chain is a study of blood T cell repertoires in COVID-19. In the study overall: From the United States, Italy and Spain came samples of acute and convalescent COVID-19. In each case, the material was cDNA or gDNA derived from T cells, B-cell-depleted T cells, or PBMCs.

V was shortened by 1 base and J by 1 base, with 6 bases between the two germline ends. The CDR3 extends over 14 amino acids. The germline V gene has CDR1 SEHNR and CDR2 FQNEAQ (reference sequence). Authors' data handling: Using reference gene primer amplification, nucleated cell counts were estimated. This table comes from immunoSEQ multiplex PCR, and its TCRdb copy is limited to in-frame clones, with some not included. The DNA gave D and trimming, while V, J and clone size come from that table. The repertoire holds nearly 90,000 clones, with about 90% as singletons. The origin of this receptor is a man aged 80 or over with acute or convalescent COVID-19. Sequencing was carried out using peripheral blood. This sequence joins TRBV7-9 and TRBJ2-3; D call uncertain. The chain's CDR3 is CASSLGPGTDTQYF. The CDR3 nucleotides read TGTGCCAGCAGCTTAGGTCCCGGCACAGATACGCAGTATTTT.